This entry lists 13 T cell receptor beta chains sequenced from one sample in a study of molecular identifiers for immune sequencing clone quantification. MiXCR was run by TCRdb on the PCR reads, yielding one entry per CDR3 protein. The sample has about 53,000 distinct CDR3 sequences; around 34% are singletons. The sequenced sample consisted of naive CD8+ T cells from blood, with Jurkat cell RNA spiked in. Indicated subset: FACS-sorted CD8+CD4-CCR7+CD45RA+ naive T cells. The receptors derive from a human donor in good health. Some libraries in this study had Jurkat cell RNA spiked in.

This clonotype was detected ten times or more. The chain couples TRBV2 to TRBJ2-3; possible D gene TRBD1, 5 bases. Germline V gene lookup returns CDR1 SNHLY and CDR2 FYNNEI. The CDR3 loop spans 13 amino acids. Trimming stripped 6 bases from V and 7 bases from J, with 14 bases between. This CDR3 reads CASRAGLRNTQYF. The DNA of the CDR3 is TGTGCCAGCAGGGCAGGGTTACGAAATACGCAGTATTTT.

This clonotype has more than one count but fewer than ten. V is TRBV27 and J is TRBJ2-7; 8 bases line up with TRBD2. Unmatched junction bases numbered 3, after V lost 1 base and J lost 1 base. CDR1 and CDR2 from the germline V gene are MNHEY and SMNVEV (reference sequence). CDR3 length equals 15 residues. The CDR3 region is CASSLWGTSSYEQYF. CDR3 coding DNA: TGTGCCAGCAGTTTATGGGGGACTAGTTCCTACGAGCAGTACTTC.

Comments on this clonotype: A read error may be the cause here, since a much bigger clone is one base away. The chain employs TRBV7-9 and TRBJ1-1; D may be TRBD1 (6 bases). The germline gives CDR1 SEHNR, CDR2 FQNEAQ (reference sequence). The V gene lost 8 bases and the J gene lost 3 bases, with 22 bases spanning the gap. The CDR3 sequence is 16 residues long. The CDR3 DNA reads as TGTGCCAGCGGCTCCCAACAGGGAAGCGGGTACACTGAAGCTTTCTTT. It specifies CASGSQQGSGYTEAFF.

Only a few counts were recorded for this clonotype. The V and J genes are TRBV9 and TRBJ2-5, with D perhaps TRBD1 or TRBD2 (5 bases each). CDR1 and CDR2 (germline): SGDLS, YYNGEE. V lost 4 bases to trimming and J lost 5 bases, with 15 bases between them. The CDR3 loop spans 14 amino acids. CDR3 region: CASSPWDGSETQYF. The CDR3 nucleotides are TGTGCCAGCAGCCCCTGGGACGGATCGGAGACCCAGTACTTC.

On this clonotype itself: No conserved phenylalanine or tryptophan is present at the end of the CDR3, so a read error is the likely explanation. The chain uses TRBV4-3 and TRBJ2-1; D gene unclear. The CDR3 has 14 amino acids. CDR1 and CDR2 from the germline V gene are LGHNA and YSLEER. Trimming stripped 3 bases from V and 6 bases from J, with 12 bases between. In nucleotides, the CDR3 is TGCGCCAGCAGCCACAACCCAGACTTCAATGAGCAGTTCATC. Protein sequence: CASSHNPDFNEQFI.

The genes are TRBV25-1 and TRBJ2-1, with 9 bases fitting TRBD1. The CDR3 is 14 amino acids. Germline CDR1 and CDR2: MGHDK and SYGVNS. Unmatched junction bases numbered 8, after V lost 7 bases and J lost 7 bases. The CDR3 here is CASTHRGLGNEQFF. The CDR3 coding sequence is TGTGCCAGCACCCACAGGGGGCTGGGGAATGAGCAGTTCTTC. The variable domain in full, with the rest retrieved from reference TRBV25-1 and TRBJ2-1, is EADIYQTPRYLVIGTGKKITLECSQTMGHDKMYWYQQDPGMELHLIHYSYGVNSTEKGDLSSESTVSRIRTEHFPLTLESARPSHTSQYLCASTHRGLGNEQFFGPGTRLTVL.

This chain joins TRBV12-3 or TRBV12-4 and TRBJ2-7; 8 bases fit TRBD1. CDR3 size: 14 residues. V lost 6 bases to trimming and J lost 1 base; unmatched junction nucleotides: 5. The chain's CDR3 is CASSPGGPSYEQYF. In DNA form, the CDR3 reads TGTGCCAGCAGCCCAGGGGGCCCATCCTACGAGCAGTACTTC.

J is TRBJ1-2 and V is TRBV6-2 or TRBV6-3; perhaps TRBD1 as D (6 bases). The CDR3 has 13 amino acids. V lost 8 bases and J 4 bases, leaving 14 bases between the germline ends. Germline values: CDR1 MNHEY, CDR2 SVGEGT. The CDR3 coding sequence is TGTGCCAGCTCTTCAGGGGAGGTCTATGGCTACACCTTC. Its translation is CASSSGEVYGYTF.

This clonotype has a handful of counts. The V gene is TRBV5-5, the J gene TRBJ2-1; 8 bases map to TRBD1. Germline lookup yields CDR1 SGHKS and CDR2 YYEKEE (reference sequence). V lost 4 bases to trimming and J lost 2 bases; unmatched junction nucleotides: 14. The CDR3 length is 18 residues. The CDR3 protein is CASSPGQGDYPPYNEQFF. In DNA form, the CDR3 reads TGTGCCAGCAGCCCTGGACAGGGAGACTATCCCCCCTACAATGAGCAGTTCTTC.

This clonotype was found a few times. The chain links TRBV6-1 to TRBJ2-7; tentative D call: TRBD2 (6 bases). Germline V gene data show CDR1 as MNHNS and CDR2 as SASEGT. The V end lost 2 bases, the J end lost 11 bases, and 13 bases lay between the germline ends. The CDR3 has 12 residues. CDR3 sequence reads: CASSEMGGWEYF. The DNA for the CDR3 is TGTGCCAGCAGTGAAATGGGGGGTTGGGAGTACTTC.

Of note for this clonotype: Since a much larger clone is just one base distant, this may be a read error. The V call is TRBV7-6, the J call TRBJ1-1; the D gene is possibly TRBD1 (6 bases). The length of the CDR3 is 13 residues. The V gene's germline CDR1 is SGHVS and CDR2 FNYEAQ. CDR3 loop: CVSSKSGVTEAFF. The CDR3 coding sequence is TGTGTCAGCAGCAAATCAGGGGTCACTGAAGCTTTCTTT.

This clonotype was found once. A read error is possible here, since a much larger clone lies one base away. The chain couples TRBV28 to TRBJ1-1; D ambiguous. Germline CDR1 is MDHEN and CDR2 is SYDVKM. The CDR3 is made up of 13 amino acids. The CDR3 sequence is CASSQISNTDAFF. Here the CDR3 DNA reads TGTGCCAGCAGCCAAATCTCGAACACTGACGCTTTCTTT.

The chain employs TRBV28 and TRBJ2-7; the D gene is possibly TRBD1 (5 bases). The CDR3 sequence is 13 residues long. The germline CDR1 and CDR2 sequences are MDHEN and SYDVKM. Trimming removed 6 bases from V and 6 bases from J, with 15 bases in between. CDR3 protein: CASSLGLVGEQYF. The DNA of the CDR3 is TGTGCCAGCAGCTTGGGGCTAGTGGGCGAGCAGTACTTC.